These 21 T cell receptor beta chains share one sample of origin, sequenced in a study of blood T cell repertoires in COVID-19. Sequencing was performed with immunoSEQ multiplex PCR; in TCRdb, only in-frame clones are kept and a portion is missing. In the table there are 210,000 or so clones, about 85% of which are singletons. Sequencing was performed on peripheral blood. The receptors originated from a human donor in a cohort sampled during active COVID-19.

V usage is TRBV6-6 and J usage is TRBJ1-5; D may be TRBD1 (5 bases). Germline V CDR1 and CDR2: MNHNY, SVGAGI (reference sequence). Deletions cut 4 bases from V and 1 base from J, with 11 bases between. The CDR3 contains 15 residues. This CDR3 is CASSSQGLSNQPQHF. The CDR3 DNA follows: TGTGCCAGCAGTTCGCAGGGCCTAAGCAATCAGCCCCAGCATTTT.

The chain uses TRBV2 and TRBJ1-4; possibly TRBD1 for D (5 bases). Germline V gene sequence: CDR1 SNHLY, CDR2 FYNNEI. V was trimmed by 6 bases and J by 0 bases, leaving 11 bases between them. The CDR3 is made up of 15 amino acids. CDR3 amino acids: CASRGLRATNEKLFF. In DNA, the CDR3 is TGTGCCAGCAGGGGACTAAGAGCAACTAATGAAAAACTGTTTTTT.

V and J are TRBV3-1 (or the pseudogene TRBV3-2) and TRBJ1-6, with 11 positions matching TRBD1. The germline gives CDR1 LGHDT, CDR2 YNNKEL (reference sequence). The V and J ends lost 2 bases and 8 bases, in that order; junction bases with no gene match: 8. The CDR3 contains 17 residues. CDR3 sequence reads: CASSQHRGTGGYSPLHF. In DNA, the CDR3 is TGTGCCAGCAGCCAACATAGAGGGACAGGGGGATATTCACCCCTCCACTTT.

The chain employs TRBV18 and TRBJ2-2, with D maybe TRBD1 (5 bases). This CDR3 comprises 15 residues. V gave up 4 bases and J gave up 0 bases, with 9 bases separating them. Germline loops: CDR1 KGHSH, CDR2 LQKENI. The CDR3 DNA reads as TGTGCCAGCTCACAGGACATCGCGAACACCGGGGAGCTGTTTTTT. It codes for CASSQDIANTGELFF.

CDR3 nucleotide sequence: TGTGCCAGCAGTGGGAGACAGGGAGTGGGTTACGAGCAGTACTTC. Translated: CASSGRQGVGYEQYF. The chain carries TRBV28 and TRBJ2-7; TRBD1 aligns across 7 bases. Germline CDR1 is MDHEN and CDR2 is SYDVKM. Trimming removed 5 bases from V and 4 bases from J; junction bases left unmatched: 11. This CDR3 contains 15 residues.

The chain recombines TRBV5-6 with TRBJ2-1; D is possibly TRBD1 (6 bases). The CDR3 loop spans 14 amino acids. V lost 0 bases to trimming and J lost 8 bases, with 12 bases between them. The germline V gene has CDR1 SGHDT and CDR2 YYEEEE. CDR3 DNA sequence: TGTGCCAGCAGCTTGGTTTACAGGGAAGATGAGCAGTTCTTC. This translates into CASSLVYREDEQFF. The complete variable domain, with remaining parts taken from reference TRBV5-6 and TRBJ2-1, reads DAGVTQSPTHLIKTRGQQVTLRCSPKSGHDTVSWYQQALGQGPQFIFQYYEEEERQRGNFPDRFSGHQFPNYSSELNVNALLLGDSALYLCASSLVYREDEQFFGPGTRLTVL.

The rearrangement links TRBV4-2 to TRBJ2-5, with 12 positions matching TRBD2. Trimming took 4 bases from V and 5 from J; bases not matched to a gene: 11. This CDR3 region has 17 residues. The germline gives CDR1 LGHNA, CDR2 YNFKEQ. The CDR3 DNA is TGTGCCAGCAGCCCCCTAAGGACTAGCGGGGAGGGGGAGACCCAGTACTTC. This sequence encodes CASSPLRTSGEGETQYF.

The chain has TRBV29-1 and TRBJ2-2; D is unclear. This CDR3 spans 14 amino acids. The V end lost 2 bases, the J end lost 1 base, and 8 bases lay between the germline ends. The germline V gene encodes CDR1 SQVTM and CDR2 ANQGSEA. The CDR3 protein is CSVETPVNTGELFF. The CDR3 DNA follows: TGCAGCGTTGAAACTCCGGTGAACACCGGGGAGCTGTTTTTT.

Points on this clone: The sample carries other DNA sequences with the same CDR3. The genes are TRBV11-2 and TRBJ2-7, with 9 positions matching TRBD1. The CDR3 runs to 18 residues. Germline loops: CDR1 SGHAT, CDR2 FQNNGV. The CDR3 region has the DNA TGTGCCAGCAGCCCAATCAACCGAGACAGGGGGAAGTCCTACGAGCAGTATGTC. Translation gives CASSPINRDRGKSYEQYV.

This chain connects TRBV9 to TRBJ1-1; D perhaps matches TRBD1 (5 bases). The CDR3 contains 15 residues. Trimming left V 3 bases short and J 4 bases short, with 16 bases between. Germline V gene data show CDR1 as SGDLS and CDR2 as YYNGEE. Written as DNA, the CDR3 is TGTGCCAGCAGCGCCGGACAAACACGAGGCACTGAAGCTTTCTTT. This encodes CASSAGQTRGTEAFF.

The V and J genes are TRBV11-2 and TRBJ2-7; tentative D call: TRBD2 (5 bases). The length of the CDR3 is 14 residues. From germline, CDR1 is SGHAT and CDR2 FQNNGV. Trimming cost V 8 bases and J 7 bases, with 21 bases left between them. CDR3: CASSQPGLIGEQYV. The CDR3 bases are TGTGCCAGCTCCCAACCGGGGTTAATTGGGGAGCAGTACGTC.

This clone was detected only once. The J gene is TRBJ1-2, the V gene TRBV10-3; perhaps TRBD1 as D (5 bases). V was clipped by 7 bases and J by 5 bases, with 23 bases between them. CDR1 is ENHRY, CDR2 SYGVKD, per germline. The CDR3 loop spans 16 amino acids. This chain's CDR3 is CAITGAKPGRAYGYTF. CDR3 nucleotide sequence: TGTGCCATCACCGGAGCCAAGCCCGGCAGGGCTTATGGCTACACCTTC.

The chain couples TRBV9 to TRBJ1-2; no definite D call. The CDR3 extends over 14 amino acids. V was pared by 2 bases and J by 1 base, with 9 bases between. From germline, CDR1 is SGDLS and CDR2 YYNGEE. This CDR3 is CASSVTLNNYGYTF. DNA of the CDR3: TGTGCCAGCAGCGTGACATTGAATAACTATGGCTACACCTTC.

The genes are TRBV24-1 and TRBJ2-2, with 10 bases fitting TRBD1. The V gene end was trimmed by 7 bases and the J gene end by 6 bases; junction bases not matched to a gene: 10. Germline CDR1 KGHDR, CDR2 SFDVKD. The length of the CDR3 is 16 residues. CDR3 sequence reads: CATRHSGTGDSGELFF. The CDR3 region has the DNA TGTGCCACCAGACACTCTGGGACAGGGGACTCCGGGGAGCTGTTTTTT.

The rearrangement uses TRBV6-5 and TRBJ2-2, with 7 positions matching TRBD2. With 2 bases clipped from V and 7 bases from J, the junction kept 4 bases outside the gene matches. The CDR3 contains 14 residues. Per germline, CDR1 MNHEY and CDR2 SVGAGI. The CDR3 sequence is CASSYLREGGELFF. CDR3 sequence (DNA): TGTGCCAGCAGTTACCTCAGGGAGGGCGGGGAGCTGTTTTTT.

The chain recombines TRBV24-1 with TRBJ2-5; D is perhaps TRBD1 (5 bases). CDR1 is KGHDR, CDR2 SFDVKD, per germline. Trimming took 9 bases from V and 2 from J, leaving 12 bases between them. The CDR3 consists of 13 residues. This CDR3 reads CATGHRNQETQYF. Written as DNA, the CDR3 is TGTGCCACCGGACACAGGAATCAAGAGACCCAGTACTTC.

The V gene is TRBV4-1, the J gene TRBJ2-6; tentatively, D is TRBD1 (6 bases). Looked up from germline, CDR1 is MGHRA and CDR2 is YSYEKL. V was pared by 1 base and J by 1 base, with 14 bases between. This CDR3 is built from 18 residues. The CDR3: CASSQGGRGKSGANVLTF. The CDR3 DNA is TGCGCCAGCAGCCAAGGGGGCAGGGGAAAGTCTGGGGCCAACGTCCTGACTTTC.

The count of this clone is one. The chain has TRBV5-1 and TRBJ2-5; D unclear. The CDR3 is 15 residues long. V lost 4 bases and J lost 4, with 17 bases in between. Per the germline V gene, CDR1 is SGHRS and CDR2 is YFSETQ. As DNA, the CDR3 is TGCGCCAGCAGCCCTCGACTCTCGTCGGCAGAGACCCAGTACTTC. Translated: CASSPRLSSAETQYF.

This chain connects TRBV5-1 to TRBJ2-5, with a tentative D call TRBD2 (6 bases). Trimming left V 0 bases short and J 2 bases short, with 8 bases between. This CDR3 region has 14 residues. Germline-derived CDR1 and CDR2 are SGHRS and YFSETQ. CDR3 nucleotide sequence: TGCGCCAGCAGCTTGGGCGCGGGGCAAGAGACCCAGTACTTC. This encodes CASSLGAGQETQYF.

V gene TRBV11-2 combines with J gene TRBJ2-7; 9 bases map to TRBD2. V trimming: 1 base; J trimming: 4 bases; junction bases outside the gene matches: 2. The CDR3 covers 14 residues. Germline assignment: CDR1 SGHAT and CDR2 FQNNGV. The CDR3 bases are TGTGCCAGCAGCTTAGGTCTAGCGGGGTACGAGCAGTACGTC. Protein product: CASSLGLAGYEQYV.

The V and J genes are TRBV18 and TRBJ1-3, with 7 bases that match TRBD1. CDR1 is KGHSH, CDR2 LQKENI, per germline. V was clipped by 5 bases and J by 0 bases; unmatched bases: 7. The CDR3 contains 16 residues. In nucleotides, the CDR3 is TGTGCCAGCTCAACAACAGGGGTTATCTCTGGAAACACCATATATTTT. This encodes CASSTTGVISGNTIYF.